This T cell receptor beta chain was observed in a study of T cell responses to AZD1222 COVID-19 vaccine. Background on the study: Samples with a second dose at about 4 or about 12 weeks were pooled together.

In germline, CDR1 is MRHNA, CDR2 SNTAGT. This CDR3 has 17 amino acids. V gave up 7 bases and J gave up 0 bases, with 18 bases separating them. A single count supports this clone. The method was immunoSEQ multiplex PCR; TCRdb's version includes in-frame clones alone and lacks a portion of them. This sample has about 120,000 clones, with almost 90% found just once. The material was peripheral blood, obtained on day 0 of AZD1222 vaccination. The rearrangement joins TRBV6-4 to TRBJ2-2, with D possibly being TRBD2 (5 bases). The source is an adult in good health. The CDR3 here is CASTRRGFPTNTGELFF. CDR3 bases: TGTGCCAGCACGAGACGGGGTTTTCCTACGAACACCGGGGAGCTGTTTTTT.